This TCR beta chain was found in a study of a mutant IDH1 vaccine in newly diagnosed glioma (dated by TCRdb to about 2021). Concerning the study at large: Eight vaccinations were administered to patients in weeks 1, 3, 5, 7, 11, 15, 19 and 23, corresponding to visits V03 through V10. Prior to enrollment, standard therapy consisting of radiotherapy alone, temozolomide alone, or radiochemotherapy with temozolomide had been administered to patients, with the combination being received by most patients. In the chemotherapy-containing groups, vaccination started alongside temozolomide cycles, whereas in patients who had radiotherapy alone it started 4-6 weeks after radiotherapy. Of the roughly 34 treated patients, 62.5% were male and about 40% were female, and a mean age of 40.4 years was recorded. Longitudinal TCRB deep sequencing was performed for around 23 treated patients wherever samples were available for exploratory analyses. Peripheral blood was collected at six visits: V03 (baseline), V05, V07, V10, V12 and V13. The full study reports these points: Pseudoprogression appeared unrelated to alterations in the top peripheral T cell clonotypes detected by TCRB sequencing. According to the authors, sample limitations meant that analyses of patient blood samples could not be reproduced. Availability determined which PBMC samples were chosen for TCRB deep sequencing. Immune responses induced by the vaccine were seen in over 90% of patients across multiple MHC alleles.

The time point tag for this specimen amounts to: week 5, during vaccination. A 20-mer mutant IDH1 peptide at 300 micrograms in Montanide made up each vaccine dose, which was injected subcutaneously together with topical imiquimod. Donors had newly diagnosed WHO grade 3 or 4 IDH1-mutant astrocytomas with loss of nuclear ATRX. The samples were drawn from NOA16, a multicentre, single-arm, open-label phase I trial in Germany that tested a mutant IDH1 peptide vaccine in humans for the first time. The DNeasy Blood and Tissue Kit was used to extract genomic DNA from EDTA blood for TCRB sequencing. The CDR3, cysteine through phenylalanine, is 15 amino acids long. Just the 45-base CDR3 DNA is kept, in frame starting at base 1. The V and J ends are trimmed by 5 bases and 3 bases, leaving 13 bases between them. CDR1 is given as SGHTA and CDR2 as FQGNSA, both from the germline V gene. The library relied on the immunoSEQ multiplex PCR assay. Rearranged TCR beta chain sequences were amplified using the hsTCRB Kit according to the manufacturer's protocol. TCRB libraries were sequenced on an Illumina MiSeq. The study's processing was this. The proprietary platform of the kit vendor was used for demultiplexing, trimming and gene mapping. TCRdb re-hosts the immuneACCESS table, in-frame sequences only. Its copies lack some clones; in the studies checked, an unresolved V gene accounts for under half of them, and the cause for the rest is not known. That table supplies the V and J calls and clone size; D and trimming were determined from the DNA. Here the sample has 30,000 to 40,000 clones; roughly 50% occur a single time. Approximately 9.9% of the sample is taken by the ten largest.

As to this clone: Its antigen specificity is not known. Qualities for individual bases were not recorded, and no much larger clone is one base off.

The V and J segments used are TRBV7-2 and TRBJ1-4, with no confidently assigned D gene. This specimen consisted of PBMCs, obtained from a glioma patient whose treatment included an IDH1 peptide vaccine. The sequence came from a young woman with glioma. The CDR3 protein: CASSPYGIPNEKLFF. Read as DNA, the sequence is TGTGCCAGCAGCCCCTACGGGATCCCTAATGAAAAACTGTTTTTT.